The clone carrying this T cell receptor beta chain came up once. Its target is not known. These data belong to a study of T cell responses to AZD1222 COVID-19 vaccine. Study details: It was second doses at about 4 or about 12 weeks that were pooled.

Study-level results: Among AZD1222 vaccinees, only five to seven were seropositive at baseline.

Using immunoSEQ multiplex PCR, the repertoire was profiled, and TCRdb retains in-frame clones only, with some absent. Of 150,000 to 200,000 clones in the sample, around 94% are singletons; the top ten hold about 0.9%. Trimming left V 5 bases short and J 0 bases short, with 13 bases between. Germline CDR1 and CDR2: LNHNV and YYDKDF (reference sequence). The CDR3 has 15 amino acids. This rearrangement joins TRBV15 to TRBJ1-1; D is uncertain. This sequence was found in an adult in good health. The source was peripheral blood, collected on day 0 of AZD1222 vaccination. CDR3 coding DNA: TGTGCCACCAGCCCTCCCTCCCCCATGAACACTGAAGCTTTCTTT. It translates to CATSPPSPMNTEAFF.